This entry lists 20 T cell receptor beta chains sequenced from one sample in a study of T cell responses to AZD1222 COVID-19 vaccine. Some clones are missing from TCRdb's copy, which holds only in-frame ones; the method was immunoSEQ multiplex PCR. The profile shows 150,000 to 200,000 clones, about 90% of them singletons. The sequenced sample was peripheral blood, obtained 28 days after the second AZD1222 dose. The receptor set was obtained from an adult who received the AZD1222 COVID-19 vaccine.

V usage is TRBV29-1 and J usage is TRBJ2-5, with a possible D match to TRBD1 (6 bases). The CDR3 has 13 residues. Trimming cost V 7 bases and J 6 bases, with 18 bases left between them. Germline V gene sequence: CDR1 SQVTM, CDR2 ANQGSEA. The CDR3 here is CSAEGGLGKTQYF. The CDR3 DNA reads as TGCAGCGCCGAAGGGGGTCTTGGGAAGACCCAGTACTTC.

The J gene is TRBJ2-7, the V gene TRBV28; no firm D call. Germline CDR1 MDHEN, CDR2 SYDVKM. The CDR3 is made up of 11 amino acids. The V end was cut by 4 bases, the J end by 7 bases, with 8 bases between. CDR3 nucleotide sequence: TGTGCCAGCAGTTCGGACGGAGAGCAGTACTTC. This gives the protein CASSSDGEQYF.

V and J are TRBV18 and TRBJ2-5, with TRBD2 as a possible D gene (6 bases). With 4 bases removed from V and 5 bases from J, the gap between germline ends came to 20 bases. The germline V gene encodes CDR1 KGHSH and CDR2 LQKENI. CDR3 length equals 16 residues. The CDR3 bases are TGTGCCAGCTCACGGTACGGGAGTGATAAGGGGGAGACCCAGTACTTC. It translates to CASSRYGSDKGETQYF.

The rearrangement links TRBV5-1 to TRBJ1-5; a weak D match, TRBD1 (5 bases). The CDR3 consists of 15 residues. Germline values: CDR1 SGHRS, CDR2 YFSETQ. Trimming cost V 0 bases and J 5 bases, with 12 bases left between them. CDR3 protein: CASSLASGRDQPQHF. The CDR3 coding sequence is TGCGCCAGCAGCTTGGCCTCAGGGAGAGATCAGCCCCAGCATTTT.

V gene TRBV6-2 or TRBV6-3 combines with J gene TRBJ2-7; TRBD1 agrees at 10 bases. Germline values: CDR1 MNHEY, CDR2 SVGEGT. J gave up 1 base and V 5 bases, and 5 bases lay outside the gene matches. This CDR3 is built from 15 residues. CDR3 residues: CASSTTGGASYEQYF. DNA for the CDR3: TGTGCCAGCAGTACGACAGGGGGCGCTTCCTACGAGCAGTACTTC.

This chain links TRBV7-2 with TRBJ2-5; 7 bases are shared with TRBD2. CDR1 and CDR2 (germline): SGHTA, FQGNSA. The CDR3 has 14 amino acids. V dropped 3 bases and J dropped 5; count of bases not matched to a gene: 6. The CDR3 reads CASSFSGSGETQYF. The CDR3 DNA reads as TGTGCCAGCAGCTTTAGCGGGTCGGGCGAGACCCAGTACTTC.

The V and J genes are TRBV11-2 and TRBJ2-1, with TRBD2 as a possible D gene (5 bases). The length of the CDR3 is 18 residues. V was clipped by 1 base and J by 0 bases, with 16 bases between them. CDR1 and CDR2 (germline): SGHAT, FQNNGV. The CDR3 sequence: CASSLGPLGSISYNEQFF. The CDR3 coding sequence is TGTGCCAGCAGCTTAGGTCCACTAGGGAGTATCTCCTACAATGAGCAGTTCTTC.

V gene TRBV27 combines with J gene TRBJ1-2; D is undetermined. This CDR3 has 15 residues. Trimming stripped 5 bases from V and 4 bases from J, with 17 bases between. Germline CDR1 MNHEY, CDR2 SMNVEV (reference sequence). In DNA form, the CDR3 reads TGTGCCAGCAGTGCCCTGTTGGGGTCGGGCTATGGCTACACCTTC. As protein: CASSALLGSGYGYTF.

V and J are TRBV7-3 and TRBJ1-1; 8 nucleotides match TRBD1. The CDR3 has 13 residues. Germline CDR1 is SGHTA and CDR2 is FQGTGA. Trimming took 3 bases from V and 8 from J; bases not matched to a gene: 5. CDR3 DNA: TGTGCCAGCAGCTTTCAGGGGGCAATGGAAGCTTTCTTT. This gives the protein CASSFQGAMEAFF.

This clone was seen only a few times. The V gene is TRBV5-1, the J gene TRBJ2-7, with D possibly TRBD1 on 6 matching bases. CDR1 is SGHRS and CDR2 is YFSETQ in the germline V gene. This CDR3 has 15 residues. V dropped 0 bases and J dropped 0 bases, with 10 bases sitting between them. The chain's CDR3 is CASSLGGLPSYEQYF. In DNA, the CDR3 is TGCGCCAGCAGCTTGGGGGGGCTCCCCTCCTACGAGCAGTACTTC.

This rearrangement joins TRBV30 to TRBJ1-4, with D possibly being TRBD1 (6 bases). Germline values: CDR1 GTSNPN, CDR2 SVGIG (reference sequence). Deletions cut 3 bases from V and 8 bases from J, with 22 bases between. This CDR3 has 16 amino acids. The CDR3 bases are TGTGCCTGGAGGGGAGGCCCAGGGGCGGCTTCGGAAAAACTGTTTTTT. It specifies CAWRGGPGAASEKLFF.

This chain connects TRBV30 to TRBJ2-3, with D possibly matching TRBD1 (6 bases). Germline CDR1 and CDR2: GTSNPN and SVGIG (reference sequence). With 1 base removed from V and 2 bases from J, the gap between germline ends came to 13 bases. The CDR3 contains 15 residues. CDR3 protein: CAWSDRVRSTDTQYF. The CDR3 bases are TGTGCCTGGAGTGACAGGGTTCGCTCCACAGATACGCAGTATTTT.

This chain connects TRBV27 to TRBJ1-1; D unresolved. Germline lookup yields CDR1 MNHEY and CDR2 SMNVEV (reference sequence). This CDR3 has 13 amino acids. The V end was cut by 2 bases, the J end by 1 base, with 5 bases between. The CDR3 reads CASSLTGNTEAFF. DNA for the CDR3: TGTGCCAGCAGTTTAACCGGGAACACTGAAGCTTTCTTT.

The chain links TRBV29-1 to TRBJ1-2; D unresolved. The CDR3 has 13 residues. V was trimmed by 6 bases and J by 0 bases, leaving 11 bases between them. Germline V gene data show CDR1 as SQVTM and CDR2 as ANQGSEA. The DNA of the CDR3 is TGCAGCGTGGGGAGAGATCCTAACTATGGCTACACCTTC. Residues: CSVGRDPNYGYTF.

CDR3 DNA: TGCGCCAGCAGCTGGGAGGCCACTCCGGGACTAGCGGGAAGCTCCTACGAGCAGTACTTC. Protein sequence: CASSWEATPGLAGSSYEQYF. The chain joins TRBV4-1 to TRBJ2-7; TRBD2 agrees at 13 bases. This CDR3 has 20 amino acids. The junction had 16 bases not matched to a gene; V was cut back by 5 bases and J by 0 bases. CDR1 MGHRA and CDR2 YSYEKL come from the germline V gene.

The V and J genes are TRBV2 and TRBJ1-5; D is undetermined. CDR3 length: 13 residues. Trimming stripped 8 bases from V and 4 bases from J, with 12 bases between. Germline CDR1 reads SNHLY; CDR2 reads FYNNEI. The CDR3 spells CASVSTGNQPQHF. CDR3 bases: TGTGCCAGCGTGAGTACGGGGAATCAGCCCCAGCATTTT.

V is TRBV11-2 and J is TRBJ2-3; 10 bases match TRBD2. The CDR3 consists of 19 residues. V lost 4 bases, J lost 4 bases, and 17 bases stayed unmatched. The germline CDR1 and CDR2 sequences are SGHAT and FQNNGV. The chain's CDR3 is CASSYWGGASGSEADTQYF. The CDR3 DNA is TGTGCCAGCAGCTATTGGGGCGGGGCTAGCGGGAGCGAGGCAGATACGCAGTATTTT. Full variable domain (rest looked up from reference TRBV11-2 and TRBJ2-3): EAGVAQSPRYKIIEKRQSVAFWCNPISGHATLYWYQQILGQGPKLLIQFQNNGVVDDSQLPKDRFSAERLKGVDSTLKIQPAKLEDSAVYLCASSYWGGASGSEADTQYFGPGTRLTVL.

A word on this clone: Other DNA sequences in the sample encode the same CDR3. The V and J genes are TRBV12-5 and TRBJ1-3; 8 nucleotides agree with TRBD1. V lost 1 base and J lost 4; bases outside the gene matches: 0. CDR1 LGHNT and CDR2 FRNRAP come from the germline V gene. CDR3 length: 14 residues. The CDR3: CASGLGDRGNTIYF. In DNA, the CDR3 is TGTGCTAGTGGTTTGGGGGACAGGGGAAACACCATATATTTT.

The chain joins TRBV5-4 to TRBJ1-3, with D perhaps TRBD1 (6 bases). The CDR3 loop spans 15 amino acids. V was pared by 4 bases and J by 2 bases, with 13 bases between. Germline V gene lookup returns CDR1 SGHNT and CDR2 YYREEE (reference sequence). In DNA form, the CDR3 reads TGTGCCAGCAGCCATCCCGGGACAACTGGAAACACCATATATTTT. Its protein is CASSHPGTTGNTIYF.

V usage is TRBV7-2 and J usage is TRBJ2-1; D not resolved. The V and J ends lost 1 base and 10 bases respectively, with 11 bases between them. The CDR3 loop spans 13 amino acids. Germline CDR1 and CDR2: SGHTA and FQGNSA. In nucleotides, the CDR3 is TGTGCCAGCAGCTTAGATGGTCAGAGAGAGCAGTTCTTC. Protein product: CASSLDGQREQFF.